Listed below are T cell receptor beta chains from one sample, sequenced in a study of shared clonotypes between healthy human individuals. Repertoires were generated with immunoSEQ multiplex PCR, while TCRdb's copy carries only in-frame clones and drops some. Found here are some 1,100,000 clones, around 78% of them singletons; the top ten hold roughly 0.56%. Material for sequencing was memory CD4+ T cells from PBMCs. These receptors were collected from a man younger than 35 in good health. Some clones in this sample may be carry-over from other donors' samples. Each CDR3 is given with its conserved first and last residue. Each record gives: V gene, D gene, clone size, J gene, CDR3 DNA, CDR3 protein. A D gene is named only where the DNA matches it firmly. Clone size is stated in some rows and not others, as once, few, many or a class when expanded.

TRBV15	NA	NA	TRBJ1-2	TGTGCCACCAGCAGCCTAGAAAGGGGCTATGGCTACACCTTC	CATSSLERGYGYTF
TRBV2	NA	NA	TRBJ2-2	TGTGCCAGCAGTGGCAGGGATGACACCGGGGAGCTGTTTTTT	CASSGRDDTGELFF
TRBV7-2	TRBD1	few	TRBJ2-1	TGTGCCAGCAGCTTAGGACAGGGCCCTAGGTATGAGCAGTTCTTC	CASSLGQGPRYEQFF
TRBV28	TRBD2	NA	TRBJ2-3	TGTGCCAGCAGTCACCTTGGGGCGGGGGGCACAGATACGCAGTATTTT	CASSHLGAGGTDTQYF
TRBV5-4	TRBD2	NA	TRBJ2-3	TGTGCCAGCAGACGGGACTATAGCACAGATACGCAGTATTTT	CASRRDYSTDTQYF
TRBV14	TRBD1	NA	TRBJ2-1	TGTGCCAGCAGCCAAGGGGAGCTACGACAGGGGGATCTCGATGAGCAGTTCTTC	CASSQGELRQGDLDEQFF
TRBV5-4	NA	NA	TRBJ2-3	TGTGCCAGCAGCTCAACTTGGGATACGCAGTATTTT	CASSSTWDTQYF
TRBV4-2	TRBD1	NA	TRBJ2-6	TGTGCCAGCAGCCAAGGGACAGGGGGCGCGACTGGGGCCAACGTCCTGACTTTC	CASSQGTGGATGANVLTF
TRBV6-1	NA	NA	TRBJ2-1	TGTGCCAGCAGTACAGCCCTCAGCTCCTACAATGAGCAGTTCTTC	CASSTALSSYNEQFF
TRBV19	NA	NA	TRBJ1-4	TGTGCCAGTAGTCGGGACCCTTTTGGACTGTTTTTT	CASSRDPFGLFF
TRBV28	NA	NA	TRBJ1-1	TGTGCCAGCAGACCCCCCGCCAGGCCGGCGTGGCACACTGAAGCTTTCTTT	CASRPPARPAWHTEAFF
TRBV7-3	NA	NA	TRBJ2-1	TGTGCCAGCAGCTTAAGCAGCTCCTACAATGAGCAGTTCTTC	CASSLSSSYNEQFF
TRBV2	NA	NA	TRBJ2-5	TGTGCCAGCAGTGAAGGGGGGGGCTTATCGACCCAGTACTTC	CASSEGGGLSTQYF
TRBV5-4	NA	NA	TRBJ2-7	TGTGCCAGCAGCCCCCCGCCAGGGGGGCTCAACGAGCAGTACTTC	CASSPPPGGLNEQYF
TRBV5-1	NA	NA	TRBJ1-1	TGCGCCAGCAGCCCCCCCGGGCAGGGACAAACTGAAGCTTTCTTT	CASSPPGQGQTEAFF
TRBV4-1	NA	NA	TRBJ2-6	TGCGCCAGCAGCCCGGGTCTGAGCTCTGGGGCCAACGTCCTGACTTTC	CASSPGLSSGANVLTF
TRBV5-1	NA	NA	TRBJ1-1	TGCGCCAGCAGCTTGCTCGGCAGGGTCGGTACTGAAGCTTTCTTT	CASSLLGRVGTEAFF
TRBV4-3	NA	NA	TRBJ2-3	TGCGCCAGCAGCCAAGCGGAGGAAGATACGCAGTATTTT	CASSQAEEDTQYF
TRBV18	NA	NA	TRBJ1-1	TGTGCCAGCTCCCCGGTCGCTGGGACTGAAGCTTTCTTT	CASSPVAGTEAFF
TRBV5-8	TRBD2	many	TRBJ2-3	TGTGCCAGCCCCTCTACCCCACTAGCGGGAGGTGATACGCAGTATTTT	CASPSTPLAGGDTQYF